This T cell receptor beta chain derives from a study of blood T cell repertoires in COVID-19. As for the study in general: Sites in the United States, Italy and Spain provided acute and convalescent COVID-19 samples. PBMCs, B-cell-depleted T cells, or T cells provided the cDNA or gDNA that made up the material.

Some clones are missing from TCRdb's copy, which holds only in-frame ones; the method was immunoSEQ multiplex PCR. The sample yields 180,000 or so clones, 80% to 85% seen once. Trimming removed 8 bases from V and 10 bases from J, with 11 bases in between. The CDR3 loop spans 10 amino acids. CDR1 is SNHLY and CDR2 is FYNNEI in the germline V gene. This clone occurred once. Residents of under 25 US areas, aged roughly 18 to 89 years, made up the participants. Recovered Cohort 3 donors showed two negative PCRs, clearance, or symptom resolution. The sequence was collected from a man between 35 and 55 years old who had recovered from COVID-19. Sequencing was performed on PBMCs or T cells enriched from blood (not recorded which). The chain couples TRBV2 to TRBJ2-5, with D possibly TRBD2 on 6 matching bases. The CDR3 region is CASGSGSQYF. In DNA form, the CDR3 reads TGTGCCAGCGGGTCCGGGAGCCAGTACTTC.